This entry lists 6 T cell receptor beta chains sequenced from one sample in a study of OX40 agonist ivuxolimab in advanced cancers. Sequencing was performed with immunoSEQ multiplex PCR; in TCRdb, only in-frame clones are kept and a portion is missing. The sample consists of 20,000 to 25,000 clones, around 80% of them appearing once. This sample comprised CD4+ or CD8+ T cells sorted from blood, obtained in a trial of the OX40 agonist ivuxolimab. The receptors were gathered from an adult with an advanced solid tumor such as melanoma, head and neck, liver or kidney cancer.

This chain uses TRBV27 with TRBJ1-3; D not certain. Germline CDR1 MNHEY, CDR2 SMNVEV (reference sequence). Trimming took 4 bases from V and 1 from J, leaving 8 bases between them. The CDR3 runs to 14 residues. For the CDR3, the DNA is TGTGCCAGCAGTTCGGGGATGTCTGGAAACACCATATATTTT. It is translated as CASSSGMSGNTIYF.

The chain uses TRBV4-1 and TRBJ2-1, with D possibly matching TRBD1 (6 bases). This CDR3 comprises 15 residues. V was shortened by 0 bases and J by 2 bases, with 8 bases between the two germline ends. The germline gives CDR1 MGHRA, CDR2 YSYEKL. CDR3 loop: CASSQDQGPYNEQFF. The CDR3 DNA sequence: TGCGCCAGCAGCCAAGATCAGGGGCCCTACAATGAGCAGTTCTTC.

The chain employs TRBV6-5 and TRBJ2-2; maybe TRBD1 (6 bases). The CDR3 extends over 15 amino acids. Germline assignment: CDR1 MNHEY and CDR2 SVGAGI. V lost 4 bases to trimming and J lost 1 base, with 10 bases between them. The CDR3 nucleotides are TGTGCCAGCAGTTCAGCGACAGGGAACACCGGGGAGCTGTTTTTT. Amino acid sequence: CASSSATGNTGELFF.

The chain joins TRBV30 to TRBJ2-7; 9 bases fit TRBD1. CDR1 and CDR2 from the germline V gene are GTSNPN and SVGIG (reference sequence). The CDR3 length is 14 residues. The J segment lost 4 bases and the V segment lost 0 bases, leaving 4 bases of the junction unmatched. The CDR3 loop is CAWSVGTGSYEQYF. The CDR3 DNA sequence: TGTGCCTGGAGTGTAGGGACAGGGTCTTACGAGCAGTACTTC.

The chain has TRBV9 and TRBJ2-2; possible D gene TRBD1, 5 bases. The CDR3 is made up of 17 amino acids. Germline assignment: CDR1 SGDLS and CDR2 YYNGEE. The ends were cut back, 3 bases at V and 4 bases at J, with 19 bases in the middle. CDR3 protein: CASSGRVGQKPTGELFF. CDR3 sequence (DNA): TGTGCCAGCAGCGGCCGGGTGGGGCAGAAACCCACCGGGGAGCTGTTTTTT. Full variable domain (outside the CDR3, taken from reference TRBV9 and TRBJ2-2): DSGVTQTPKHLITATGQRVTLRCSPRSGDLSVYWYQQSLDQGLQFLIQYYNGEERAKGNILERFSAQQFPDLHSELNLSSLELGDSALYFCASSGRVGQKPTGELFFGEGSRLTVL.

The chain combines TRBV28 with TRBJ2-1; 9 bases are a match to TRBD2. The J segment lost 7 bases and the V segment lost 2 bases, leaving 9 bases of the junction unmatched. Germline CDR1 MDHEN, CDR2 SYDVKM. This CDR3 spans 16 amino acids. The chain's CDR3 is CASSLMASGMGNEQFF. CDR3 in DNA: TGTGCCAGCAGTTTAATGGCTAGCGGGATGGGTAATGAGCAGTTCTTC. Together with reference TRBV28 and TRBJ2-1, the CDR3 gives the full variable domain: DVKVTQSSRYLVKRTGEKVFLECVQDMDHENMFWYRQDPGLGLRLIYFSYDVKMKEKGDIPEGYSVSREKKERFSLILESASTNQTSMYLCASSLMASGMGNEQFFGPGTRLTVL.